This T cell receptor (beta chain) was profiled in a study of T-cell reconstitution after alpha-beta-depleted transplantation in children. The library targeted TCRbeta and was prepared with unique molecular identifiers. TCRdb used MiXCR to reprocess the PCR reads, holding one entry per CDR3 protein. Of around 600,000 distinct CDR3 sequences listed, around 23% are singletons. V lost 3 bases and J 8 bases, leaving 13 bases between the germline ends. The CDR3 is made up of 13 amino acids. The germline gives CDR1 DFQATT, CDR2 SNEGSKA (reference sequence). This clonotype has only a few counts. The sample was PBMCs, mostly from graft donor cells, taken 360 days after TCRalphabeta/CD19-depleted stem cell transplant. V is TRBV20-1 and J is TRBJ1-4; TRBD1 might be the D (6 bases). This sequence originates from a boy under two years old who had a stem cell transplant for acute myeloid leukemia, so the T cells may come from the graft donor. The CDR3 region has the DNA TGCAGTGCTAGTGGGGGCACGGGAGAAAAACTGTTTTTT. Its translation is CSASGGTGEKLFF.